The entry below gives a single T cell receptor beta chain sequence along with its context. Its antigen remains unidentified. MiXCR was run by TCRdb on the RT-PCR reads, yielding one entry per CDR3 protein. The repertoire holds under 950,000 distinct CDR3 sequences, with over 20% as singletons. The sample is drawn from a study of response to subunit inactivated influenza vaccine. Findings and caveats of the study: The authors proposed limited new T cell recruitment per seasonal influenza vaccination.

Germline CDR1 and CDR2: MGHDK and SYGVNS. Trimming took 2 bases from V and 5 from J, leaving 10 bases between them. The CDR3 sequence is 13 residues long. Sequencing used PBMCs from blood, obtained roughly 5 days after vaccination. The rearrangement uses TRBV25-1 and TRBJ2-7; TRBD2 might be the D (5 bases). This TCR came from a man aged 45-65 years who received an inactivated influenza vaccine. CDR3 DNA sequence: TGTGCCAGCAGTGAAGCGGGTACACACGAGCAGTACTTC. Its translation: CASSEAGTHEQYF.